This T cell receptor (beta chain) was identified in a study of T-cell memory formation after mild COVID-19. A 5'RACE reaction primed in the constant segment made cDNA libraries of TCR alpha and TCR beta, and these carried sample barcodes and UMIs. TCRdb independently ran MiXCR on the 5' RACE reads; one entry per CDR3 protein. Here the sample spans about 180,000 distinct CDR3 sequences, about 18% being singletons. Broader study findings: For second-wave clones that peaked at day 37, SARS-CoV-2 specificity went unverified. A subset of responding clones appeared in pre-infection memory, suggesting cross-reactive memory joined. Contracting CD4+ clones were located mainly in CM and EM, and CD8+ clones in EMRA.

This clonotype was seen a few times. Antigen: not known. Germline V CDR1 and CDR2: SEHNR, FQNEAQ (reference sequence). The CDR3 contains 14 residues. Trimming stripped 11 bases from V and 0 bases from J, with 14 bases between. Input material: PBMCs or a T cell subset sorted from them (not recorded which). This chain links TRBV7-9 with TRBJ1-3; TRBD1 might be the D (5 bases). The origin of this receptor is a man aged 18-30 years who had mild COVID-19 (a few samples of this study predate the infection). Cell type and time point are not known. CDR3 region: CAEGRAISGNTIYF. For the CDR3, the DNA is TGTGCCGAGGGACGGGCCATCTCTGGAAACACCATATATTTT.